Listed below are T cell receptor beta chains from one sample, sequenced in a study of blood T cell repertoires in COVID-19. Assay used: immunoSEQ multiplex PCR; TCRdb lists only in-frame clones, some missing. This table holds 130,000 to 150,000 clones, 88% found once. Material for sequencing was peripheral blood. The receptors were gathered from a human donor in a cohort sampled during active COVID-19. The conserved cysteine and the conserved F or W are not part of the CDR3 here.

TRBV30	AWSVQAGVQSFYGYT
TRBV6-1	ASSALAGVQQETQY
TRBV6-2/TRBV6-3	ASSPAGRSSYEQY
TRBV10-1	ASITDEQF
TRBV10-3	AIRPGLENTGELF
TRBV7-2	ASSFSQGLSYEQY
TRBV7-9	ASSLQGGNTEAF
TRBV18	ASSLHSSSTDTQY
TRBV7-3	ASSLTYQETQY
TRBV15	ATGSGFGYNEQF
TRBV7-6	ASSYESSWTGGWETQY
TRBV11-2	ASRVAGGEQF
TRBV10-1	ASSESSDSLGEQF
TRBV28	ASSLGTGANYEQY
TRBV4-3	ASSQDLSGNEKLF
TRBV7-2	ASSPAGGRNYGYT
TRBV11-3	ASSLVGGPQETQY
TRBV10-3	AISAGQGGSPLH
TRBV11-3	ASSSGGVEQF
TRBV28	ASSSRSPLH
TRBV5-1	ASSPTPGQTYEQY
TRBV3-1/TRBV3-2	ASSPGRQGGRELF
TRBV2	ASKKDSHYEQY
TRBV27	ASSLVGTGMANEQY
TRBV7-2	ASSLGQGGAGQPQH
TRBV14	ASSQGTGANYGYT
TRBV7-2	ASSLGTSGSYEQY
TRBV30	AWSYEGDTEAF